The rows below give T cell receptor beta chains drawn from one sample of a study of response to subunit inactivated influenza vaccine. TCRdb recomputed calls from the RT-PCR reads with MiXCR, one row per CDR3 protein. This table holds roughly 650,000 distinct CDR3 sequences, around 15% found once. Specimen: PBMCs from blood, collected approximately 15 days before vaccination. Every receptor here comes from a man aged 50-59 years who received an inactivated influenza vaccine. Both conserved end residues are part of each CDR3. Fields, in order: J gene, D gene, V gene, clone size, CDR3 protein, CDR3 DNA. A D gene is named only where the DNA matches it firmly. The size entry is marked missing in some rows and otherwise reads once, few, many or a size class.

J gene: TRBJ1-1; D gene: -; V gene: TRBV7-9; clone size: many; CDR3 protein: CATEAGDTEAFF; CDR3 DNA: TGTGCCACCGAAGCAGGAGACACTGAAGCTTTCTTT
J gene: TRBJ2-2; D gene: -; V gene: TRBV6-2/TRBV6-3; clone size: -; CDR3 protein: CASSPPRLGGNTGELFF; CDR3 DNA: TGTGCCAGCAGCCCCCCCCGACTAGGGGGGAACACCGGGGAGCTGTTTTTT
J gene: TRBJ1-2; D gene: -; V gene: TRBV5-1; clone size: many; CDR3 protein: CASRNGQGASGYTF; CDR3 DNA: TGCGCCAGCAGGAATGGGCAGGGAGCCTCCGGCTACACCTTC
J gene: TRBJ2-7; D gene: -; V gene: TRBV7-9; clone size: -; CDR3 protein: CASSLWGWTASYEQYF; CDR3 DNA: TGTGCCAGCAGCCTCTGGGGGTGGACGGCTTCCTACGAGCAGTACTTC
J gene: TRBJ2-7; D gene: -; V gene: TRBV27; clone size: -; CDR3 protein: CASSFQASAYEQYF; CDR3 DNA: TGTGCCAGCAGTTTTCAGGCTTCAGCCTACGAGCAGTACTTC
J gene: TRBJ2-3; D gene: -; V gene: TRBV27; clone size: -; CDR3 protein: CASNPGGPRVIYTQYF; CDR3 DNA: TGTGCCAGCAACCCCGGAGGGCCTCGGGTAATCTATACGCAGTATTTT
J gene: TRBJ1-1; D gene: -; V gene: TRBV5-1; clone size: many; CDR3 protein: CASSLDGMNTEAFF; CDR3 DNA: TGCGCCAGCAGCTTGGACGGTATGAACACTGAAGCTTTCTTT
J gene: TRBJ2-3; D gene: -; V gene: TRBV20-1; clone size: few; CDR3 protein: CSARGIRDGASSTDTQYF; CDR3 DNA: TGCAGTGCTAGAGGAATCCGGGACGGAGCCTCTTCCACAGATACGCAGTATTTT
J gene: TRBJ2-1; D gene: TRBD2; V gene: TRBV14; clone size: -; CDR3 protein: CASSQVGSGSAGEQFF; CDR3 DNA: TGTGCCAGCAGCCAGGTTGGTAGCGGGAGTGCTGGTGAGCAGTTCTTC
J gene: TRBJ2-7; D gene: -; V gene: TRBV5-5; clone size: -; CDR3 protein: CASSRQGQYEQYF; CDR3 DNA: TGTGCCAGCAGCAGGCAGGGCCAATACGAGCAGTACTTC
J gene: TRBJ2-7; D gene: TRBD1; V gene: TRBV6-2/TRBV6-3; clone size: -; CDR3 protein: CASRSQMTGWYEQYF; CDR3 DNA: TGTGCCAGCAGAAGCCAAATGACAGGGTGGTACGAGCAGTACTTC
J gene: TRBJ2-3; D gene: TRBD1; V gene: TRBV29-1; clone size: many; CDR3 protein: CSVGGGSDTQYF; CDR3 DNA: TGCAGCGTTGGAGGGGGCTCGGATACGCAGTATTTT
J gene: TRBJ2-7; D gene: TRBD2; V gene: TRBV18; clone size: -; CDR3 protein: CASSPRQGGIPYEQYF; CDR3 DNA: TGTGCCAGCTCACCCCGGCAGGGAGGGATCCCCTACGAGCAGTACTTC
J gene: TRBJ2-1; D gene: TRBD1; V gene: TRBV20-1; clone size: few; CDR3 protein: CSAKGTGGFNEQFF; CDR3 DNA: TGCAGTGCTAAAGGGACAGGGGGCTTTAATGAGCAGTTCTTC
J gene: TRBJ1-4; D gene: -; V gene: TRBV4-3; clone size: once; CDR3 protein: CASTQAPSGIQEKLFF; CDR3 DNA: TGCGCCAGCACCCAAGCCCCGAGCGGAATACAGGAAAAACTGTTTTTT
J gene: TRBJ1-1; D gene: TRBD1; V gene: TRBV5-1; clone size: many; CDR3 protein: CASRWDRRNTEAFF; CDR3 DNA: TGCGCCAGCAGATGGGACAGGAGGAACACTGAAGCTTTCTTT
J gene: TRBJ2-1; D gene: -; V gene: TRBV6-1; clone size: once; CDR3 protein: CASSDPPEQFF; CDR3 DNA: TGTGCCAGCAGTGACCCCCCTGAGCAGTTCTTC
J gene: TRBJ2-3; D gene: -; V gene: TRBV12-3/TRBV12-4; clone size: few; CDR3 protein: CASSPSREITDTQYF; CDR3 DNA: TGTGCCAGCAGCCCCTCCAGGGAAATCACAGATACGCAGTATTTT
J gene: TRBJ1-6; D gene: TRBD1; V gene: TRBV4-2; clone size: -; CDR3 protein: CASSRILNRDRNSPLHF; CDR3 DNA: TGTGCCAGCAGCCGAATTCTGAATCGGGACAGAAATTCACCCCTCCACTTT
J gene: TRBJ1-1; D gene: -; V gene: TRBV5-1; clone size: -; CDR3 protein: CASSLGGNSAVTEAFF; CDR3 DNA: TGCGCCAGCAGCTTGGGAGGGAATTCTGCCGTAACTGAAGCTTTCTTT
J gene: TRBJ2-5; D gene: -; V gene: TRBV29-1; clone size: many; CDR3 protein: CSVRRGETQYF; CDR3 DNA: TGCAGCGTTCGAAGGGGAGAGACCCAGTACTTC
J gene: TRBJ2-1; D gene: -; V gene: TRBV11-3; clone size: -; CDR3 protein: CASSLVGGIGNEQFF; CDR3 DNA: TGTGCCAGCAGCTTAGTGGGGGGAATTGGTAATGAGCAGTTCTTC
J gene: TRBJ2-2; D gene: -; V gene: TRBV6-5; clone size: few; CDR3 protein: CASSSRSIAAAGELFF; CDR3 DNA: TGTGCCAGCAGTTCCAGATCGATAGCTGCCGCCGGGGAGCTGTTTTTT
J gene: TRBJ2-5; D gene: TRBD2; V gene: TRBV20-1; clone size: -; CDR3 protein: CSARTSGGTQETQYF; CDR3 DNA: TGCAGTGCTAGAACTAGCGGGGGGACTCAAGAGACCCAGTACTTC